This T cell receptor (beta chain) was identified during a study of shared clonotypes between healthy human individuals. Sequencing used immunoSEQ multiplex PCR; TCRdb keeps in-frame clones, though not all of them. The sample lists around 2,000,000 clones, less than 95% occurring once. As defined, naive CD8 cells were CD45RO-negative and positively selected for CCR7, with terminally differentiated effector memory CD45RA+ cells excluded. This clone was recorded only once. This clonotype was sampled from a man in his late teens or twenties in good health. Sequenced sample: naive CD8+ T cells sorted from blood.

CDR3 sequence reads: CASSYRGFEQYF. The CDR3 bases are TGTGCCAGCAGTTACAGGGGATTCGAGCAGTACTTC. The chain is built from TRBV6-5 and TRBJ2-7; D is possibly TRBD1 (5 bases). The CDR3 consists of 12 residues. The V gene lost 2 bases and the J gene lost 6 bases, with 8 bases spanning the gap. Germline-derived CDR1 and CDR2 are MNHEY and SVGAGI.